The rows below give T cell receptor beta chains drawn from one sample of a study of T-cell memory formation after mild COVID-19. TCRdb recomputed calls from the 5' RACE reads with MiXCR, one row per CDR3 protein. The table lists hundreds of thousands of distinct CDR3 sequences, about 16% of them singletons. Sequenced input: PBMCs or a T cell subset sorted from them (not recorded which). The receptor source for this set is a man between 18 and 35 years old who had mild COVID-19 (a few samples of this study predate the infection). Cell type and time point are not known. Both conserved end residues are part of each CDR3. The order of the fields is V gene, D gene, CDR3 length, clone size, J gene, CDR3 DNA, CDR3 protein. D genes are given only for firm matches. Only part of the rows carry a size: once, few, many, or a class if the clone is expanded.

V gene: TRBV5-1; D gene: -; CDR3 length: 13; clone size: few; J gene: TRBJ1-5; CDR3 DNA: TGCGCCAGCAGCTTGGATTGGAATCAGCCCCAGCATTTT; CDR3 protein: CASSLDWNQPQHF
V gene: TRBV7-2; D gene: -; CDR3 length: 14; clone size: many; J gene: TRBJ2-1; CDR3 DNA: TGTGCCAGCAGCTTAAGTTTCACTAACGCTGAGCAGTTCTTC; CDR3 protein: CASSLSFTNAEQFF
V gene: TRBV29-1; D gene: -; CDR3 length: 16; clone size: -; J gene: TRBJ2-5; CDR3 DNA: TGCAGCGTTGAAGATCCAGGCAGAAGAATGGGAGAGACCCAGTACTTC; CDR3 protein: CSVEDPGRRMGETQYF
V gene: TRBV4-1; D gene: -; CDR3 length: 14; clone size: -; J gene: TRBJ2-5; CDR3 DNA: TGCGCCAGCAGCCTCGGGTCTTCTGGGGAGACCCAGTACTTC; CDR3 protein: CASSLGSSGETQYF
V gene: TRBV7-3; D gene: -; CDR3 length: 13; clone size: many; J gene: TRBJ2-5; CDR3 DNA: TGTGCCAGCAGCAGAGGGTCCCAAGAGACCCAGTACTTC; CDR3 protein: CASSRGSQETQYF
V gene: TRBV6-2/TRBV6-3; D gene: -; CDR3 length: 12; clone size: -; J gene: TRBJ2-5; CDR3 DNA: TGTGCCGCCCAGGATTACAAAGAGACCCAGTACTTC; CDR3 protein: CAAQDYKETQYF
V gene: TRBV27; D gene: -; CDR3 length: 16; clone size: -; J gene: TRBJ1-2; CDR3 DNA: TGTGCCAGCAGTATTTCCCGGGACGGTGGTTTGTCTGGCTACACCTTC; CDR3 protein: CASSISRDGGLSGYTF
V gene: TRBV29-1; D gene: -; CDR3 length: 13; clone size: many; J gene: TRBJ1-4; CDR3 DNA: TGCAGCGTTGGAGTGGGGAACTATGAAAAACTGTTTTTT; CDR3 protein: CSVGVGNYEKLFF
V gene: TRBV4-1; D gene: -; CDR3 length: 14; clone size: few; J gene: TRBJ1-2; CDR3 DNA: TGCGCCAGCAGGGATCAGGGGAAGATGAGGGACTACACCTTC; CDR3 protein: CASRDQGKMRDYTF
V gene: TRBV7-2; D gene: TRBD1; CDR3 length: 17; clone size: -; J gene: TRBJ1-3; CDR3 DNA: TGTGCCAGCAGCACCCGGACAGGCAAACTGTCTGGAAACACCATATATTTT; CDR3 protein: CASSTRTGKLSGNTIYF
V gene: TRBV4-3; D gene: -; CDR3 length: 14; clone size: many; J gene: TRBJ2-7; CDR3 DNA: TGCGCCAGCAGCCACTCTCTGGAAGCCTACGAGCAGTACTTC; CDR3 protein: CASSHSLEAYEQYF
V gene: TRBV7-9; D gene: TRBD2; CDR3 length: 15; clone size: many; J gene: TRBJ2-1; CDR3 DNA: TGTGCCAGCAGCTTAGCGGCGGGGGGGTACAATGAGCAGTTCTTC; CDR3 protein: CASSLAAGGYNEQFF
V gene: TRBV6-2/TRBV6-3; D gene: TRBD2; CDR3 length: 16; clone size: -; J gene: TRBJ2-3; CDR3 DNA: TGTGCCAGCAGTTACAGGGTGGCTAGCGGTGCGGATACGCAGTATTTT; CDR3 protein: CASSYRVASGADTQYF
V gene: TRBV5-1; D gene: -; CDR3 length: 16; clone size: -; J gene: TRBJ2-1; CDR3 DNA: TGCGCCAGCAGCTCCCGCCATTCGAGAACCTACAATGAGCAGTTCTTC; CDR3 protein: CASSSRHSRTYNEQFF
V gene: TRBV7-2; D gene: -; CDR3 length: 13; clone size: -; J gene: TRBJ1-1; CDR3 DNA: TGTGCCAGCACCTTGTTAGGGGACACTGAAGCTTTCTTT; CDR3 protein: CASTLLGDTEAFF
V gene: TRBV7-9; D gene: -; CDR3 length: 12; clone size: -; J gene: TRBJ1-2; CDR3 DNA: TGTGCCTGGGGAGCAGCTTCCTATGGCTACACCTTC; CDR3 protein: CAWGAASYGYTF
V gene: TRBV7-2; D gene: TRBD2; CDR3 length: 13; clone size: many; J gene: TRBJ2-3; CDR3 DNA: TGTGCCAGCAGCGCCCTACTAGCGGATACGCAGTATTTT; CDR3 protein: CASSALLADTQYF
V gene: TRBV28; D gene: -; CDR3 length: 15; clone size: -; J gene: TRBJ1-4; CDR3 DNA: TGTGCCAGCAGTTTAATCGACAGGATGAATGAAAAACTGTTTTTT; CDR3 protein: CASSLIDRMNEKLFF
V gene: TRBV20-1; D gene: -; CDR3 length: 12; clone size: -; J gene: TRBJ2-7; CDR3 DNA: TGCAGTGCTACTGGTGGGACCTACGAGCAGTACTTC; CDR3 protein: CSATGGTYEQYF
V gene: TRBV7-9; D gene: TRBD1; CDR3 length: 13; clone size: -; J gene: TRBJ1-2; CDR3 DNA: TGTGCCAGCAGCGTGGGGACAGGTATCGGCTACACCTTC; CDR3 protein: CASSVGTGIGYTF
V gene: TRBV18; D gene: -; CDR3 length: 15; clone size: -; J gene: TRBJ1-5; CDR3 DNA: TGTGCCAGCTCAGCAGGTTCGACGGGGAATCAGCCCCAGCATTTT; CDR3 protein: CASSAGSTGNQPQHF
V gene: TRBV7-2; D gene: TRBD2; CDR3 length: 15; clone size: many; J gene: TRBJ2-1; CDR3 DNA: TGTGCCAGCAGGGGATCTAGCGGGAGCTACAATGAGCAGTTCTTC; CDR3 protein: CASRGSSGSYNEQFF
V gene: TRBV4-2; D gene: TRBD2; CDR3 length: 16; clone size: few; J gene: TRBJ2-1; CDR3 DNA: TGTGCCAGCAGCCAAGATAGCGACGGGGGGGCTTATGAGCAGTTCTTC; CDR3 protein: CASSQDSDGGAYEQFF
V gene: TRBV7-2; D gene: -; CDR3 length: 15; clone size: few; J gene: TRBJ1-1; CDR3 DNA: TGTGCCAGCAGCTTCTTACCCCCTGGGGGCACTGAAGCTTTCTTT; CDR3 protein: CASSFLPPGGTEAFF
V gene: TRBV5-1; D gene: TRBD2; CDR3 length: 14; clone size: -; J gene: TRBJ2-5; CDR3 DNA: TGCGCCAGCAGCTTAGCGGGGGCTGAAGAGACCCAGTACTTC; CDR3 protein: CASSLAGAEETQYF
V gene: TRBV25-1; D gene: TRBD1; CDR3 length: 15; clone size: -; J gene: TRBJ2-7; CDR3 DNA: TGTGCCAGCAGCGTCTTGACAGGGGGGACCTACGAGCAGTACTTC; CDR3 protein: CASSVLTGGTYEQYF
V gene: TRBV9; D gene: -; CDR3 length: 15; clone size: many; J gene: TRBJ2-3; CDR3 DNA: TGTGCCAGCAGCGTAGCAACAGGGGAGGCAGATACGCAGTATTTT; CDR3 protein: CASSVATGEADTQYF
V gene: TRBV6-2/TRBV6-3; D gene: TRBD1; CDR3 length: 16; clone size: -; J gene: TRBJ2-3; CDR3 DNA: TGTGCCAGCAGTTTACCGGACAGGGAAAGCACAGATACGCAGTATTTT; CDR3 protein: CASSLPDRESTDTQYF
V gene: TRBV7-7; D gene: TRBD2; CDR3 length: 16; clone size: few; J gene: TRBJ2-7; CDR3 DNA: TGTGCCAGCAGCCCGGGACTAGCGGGGGGTTCAGGGGAGCAGTACTTC; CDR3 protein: CASSPGLAGGSGEQYF
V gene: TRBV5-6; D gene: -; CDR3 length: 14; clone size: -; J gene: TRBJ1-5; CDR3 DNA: TGTGCCAGCAGCCATGGGGGGAGCAATCAGCCCCAGCATTTT; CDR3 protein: CASSHGGSNQPQHF
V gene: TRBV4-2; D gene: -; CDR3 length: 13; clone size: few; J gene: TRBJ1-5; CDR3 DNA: TGTGCCAGCAGCTCCAGCGGTAATCAGCCCCAGCATTTT; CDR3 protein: CASSSSGNQPQHF
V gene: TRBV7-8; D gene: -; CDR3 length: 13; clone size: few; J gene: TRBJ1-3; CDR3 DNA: TGTGCCAGTCGTCTCGGCTCTGGAAACACCATATATTTT; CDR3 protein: CASRLGSGNTIYF
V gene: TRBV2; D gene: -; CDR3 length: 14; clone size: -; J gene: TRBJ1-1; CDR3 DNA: TGTGCCAGCTCTAGGGACGAAATGAACACTGAAGCTTTCTTT; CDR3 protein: CASSRDEMNTEAFF
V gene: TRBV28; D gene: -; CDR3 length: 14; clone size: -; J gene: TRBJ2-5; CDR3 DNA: TGTGCCAGCAGGTCCAGGGGGAGGGAAGAGACCCAGTACTTC; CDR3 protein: CASRSRGREETQYF
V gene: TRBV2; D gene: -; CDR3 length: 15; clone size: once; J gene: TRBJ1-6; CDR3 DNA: TGTGCCAGCAGTCTCCGGACGGTCTATAATTCACCCCTCAACTTT; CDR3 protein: CASSLRTVYNSPLNF
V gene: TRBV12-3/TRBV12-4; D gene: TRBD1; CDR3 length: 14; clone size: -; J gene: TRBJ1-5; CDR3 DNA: TGTGCCAGCAGTCACCGGGACAGATATCAGCCCCAGCATTTT; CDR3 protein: CASSHRDRYQPQHF
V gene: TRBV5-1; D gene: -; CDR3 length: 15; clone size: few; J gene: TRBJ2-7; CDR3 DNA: TGCGCCAGCAGCTTGCAGGGACTGGTCCGGGAGGAGCAGTACTTC; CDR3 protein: CASSLQGLVREEQYF
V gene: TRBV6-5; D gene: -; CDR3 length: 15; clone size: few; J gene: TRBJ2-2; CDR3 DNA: TGTGCCAGCAGTTACATCGCCGAAGGGCCCGGGGAGCTGTTTTTT; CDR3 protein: CASSYIAEGPGELFF
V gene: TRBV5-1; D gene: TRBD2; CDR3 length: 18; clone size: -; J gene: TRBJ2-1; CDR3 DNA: TGCGCCAGCAGCAGAGGGGGACTAGCGGGGGGCTTTCCCCCTGAGCAGTTCTTC; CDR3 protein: CASSRGGLAGGFPPEQFF
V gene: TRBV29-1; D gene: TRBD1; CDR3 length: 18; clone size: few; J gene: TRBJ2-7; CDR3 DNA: TGCAGCGTTGAAGGTCTCCCCGAGACGGACAGGCCATCCTACGAGCAGTACTTC; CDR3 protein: CSVEGLPETDRPSYEQYF
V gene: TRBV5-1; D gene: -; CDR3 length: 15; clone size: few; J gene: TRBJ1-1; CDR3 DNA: TGCGCCAGCAGCTTTAACAGGGTCGCGGACACTGAAGCTTTCTTT; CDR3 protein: CASSFNRVADTEAFF
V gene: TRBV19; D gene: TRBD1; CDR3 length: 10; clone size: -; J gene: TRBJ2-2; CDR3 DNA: TGTGCCAGTAGAGGGGGCAAGCTGTTTTTT; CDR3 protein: CASRGGKLFF
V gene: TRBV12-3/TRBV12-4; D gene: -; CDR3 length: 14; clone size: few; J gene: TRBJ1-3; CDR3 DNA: TGTGCCAGCAGATGGGGACCCCCCGTCGACACCATATATTTT; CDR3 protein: CASRWGPPVDTIYF
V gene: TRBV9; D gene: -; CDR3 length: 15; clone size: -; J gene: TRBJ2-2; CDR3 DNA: TGTGCCAGCACCCCCGGTTTGACTGACACCGGGGAGCTGTTTTTT; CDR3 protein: CASTPGLTDTGELFF
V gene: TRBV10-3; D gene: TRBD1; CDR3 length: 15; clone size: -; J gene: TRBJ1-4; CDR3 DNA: TGTGCCATCAGTGGCGGGACAGGGGATCGGGAAAAACTGTTTTTT; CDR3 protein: CAISGGTGDREKLFF
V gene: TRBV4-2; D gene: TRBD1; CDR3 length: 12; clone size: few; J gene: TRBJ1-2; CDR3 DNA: TGTGCCAGCAGCCAGAACAGGGGTGGCTACACCTTC; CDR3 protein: CASSQNRGGYTF
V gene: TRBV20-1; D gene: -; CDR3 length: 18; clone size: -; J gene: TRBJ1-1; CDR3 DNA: TGCAGTGCTAGAGCCGAGACTCAGGGTTGGTTAAAAGGCACTGAAGCTTTCTTT; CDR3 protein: CSARAETQGWLKGTEAFF
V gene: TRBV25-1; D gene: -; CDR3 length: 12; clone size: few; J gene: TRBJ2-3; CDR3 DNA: TGTGCCAGCAGTGAATCGGGAGATACGCAGTATTTT; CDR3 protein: CASSESGDTQYF
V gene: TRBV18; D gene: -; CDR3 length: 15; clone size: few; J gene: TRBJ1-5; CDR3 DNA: TGTGCCAGCTCACCTGACTTACAGGGTGGCCAGCCCCAGCATTTT; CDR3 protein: CASSPDLQGGQPQHF
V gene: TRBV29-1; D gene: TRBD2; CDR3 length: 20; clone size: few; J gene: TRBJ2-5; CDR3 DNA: TGCAGCGTTCGGACAGGGCTATTGACTAGCGGGGGACACGGACGGGAGACCCAGTACTTC; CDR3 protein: CSVRTGLLTSGGHGRETQYF
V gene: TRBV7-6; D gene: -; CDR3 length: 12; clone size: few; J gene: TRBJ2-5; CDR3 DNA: TGTGCCAGCAGGCCGCAGCAAGAGACCCAGTACTTC; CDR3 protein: CASRPQQETQYF
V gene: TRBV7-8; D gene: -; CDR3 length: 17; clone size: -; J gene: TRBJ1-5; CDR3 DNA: TGTGCCAGCAGCTTAGGACCTCCACCTTATAGCAATCAGCCCCAGCATTTT; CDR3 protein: CASSLGPPPYSNQPQHF
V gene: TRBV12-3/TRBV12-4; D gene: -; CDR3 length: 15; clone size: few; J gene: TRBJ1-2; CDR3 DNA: TGTGCCAGCAGTTTACAAGGGGCGGGTGACTATGGCTACACCTTC; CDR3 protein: CASSLQGAGDYGYTF
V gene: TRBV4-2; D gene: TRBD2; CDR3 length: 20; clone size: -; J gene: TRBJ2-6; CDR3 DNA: TGTGCCAGCAGCCAAGATCTAGCGGGGGGGCCACGCACTGGGGCCAACGTCCTGACTTTC; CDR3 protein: CASSQDLAGGPRTGANVLTF
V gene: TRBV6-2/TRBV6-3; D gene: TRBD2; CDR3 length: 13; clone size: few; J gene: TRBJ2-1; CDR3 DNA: TGTGCCAGCGCTAGGACTAGGTCCGATGAGCAGTTCTTC; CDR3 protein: CASARTRSDEQFF
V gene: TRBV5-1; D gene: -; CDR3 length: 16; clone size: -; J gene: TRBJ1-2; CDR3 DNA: TGCGCCAGCAGCTTTCAACCGGGGCAGGGAGTCTATGGCTACACCTTC; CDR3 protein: CASSFQPGQGVYGYTF
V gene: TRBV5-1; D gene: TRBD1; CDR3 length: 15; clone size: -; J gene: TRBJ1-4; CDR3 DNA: TGCGCCAGCAGCGGAACGGACAGGGGCCGTGAAAAACTGTTTTTT; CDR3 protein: CASSGTDRGREKLFF
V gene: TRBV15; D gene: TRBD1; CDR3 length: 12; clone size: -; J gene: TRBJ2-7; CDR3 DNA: TGTGCCACCAGCAGGAACAGGGGTGGGCAGTACTTC; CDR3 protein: CATSRNRGGQYF
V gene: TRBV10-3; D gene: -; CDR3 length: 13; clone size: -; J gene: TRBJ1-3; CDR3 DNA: TGTGCCAACCGGCCACCGGGGGAAAACACCATATATTTT; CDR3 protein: CANRPPGENTIYF
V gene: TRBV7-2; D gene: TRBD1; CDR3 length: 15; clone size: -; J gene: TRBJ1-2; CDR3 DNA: TGTGCCAGCAGCTTCGACAGGGGTTGGGGCTATGGCTACACCTTC; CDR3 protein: CASSFDRGWGYGYTF